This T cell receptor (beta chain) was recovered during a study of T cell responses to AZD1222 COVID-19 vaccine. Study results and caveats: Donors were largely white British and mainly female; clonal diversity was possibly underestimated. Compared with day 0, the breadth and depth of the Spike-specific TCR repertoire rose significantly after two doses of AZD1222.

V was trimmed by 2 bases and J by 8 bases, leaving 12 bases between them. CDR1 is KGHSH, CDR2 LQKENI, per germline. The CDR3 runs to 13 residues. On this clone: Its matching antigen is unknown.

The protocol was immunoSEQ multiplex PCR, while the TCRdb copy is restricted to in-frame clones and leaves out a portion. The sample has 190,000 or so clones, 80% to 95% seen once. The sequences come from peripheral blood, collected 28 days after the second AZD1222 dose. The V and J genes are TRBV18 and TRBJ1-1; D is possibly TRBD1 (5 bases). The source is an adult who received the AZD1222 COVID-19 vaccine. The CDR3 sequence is CASSPGALGEAFF. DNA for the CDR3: TGTGCCAGCTCACCAGGGGCCCTCGGAGAAGCTTTCTTT.